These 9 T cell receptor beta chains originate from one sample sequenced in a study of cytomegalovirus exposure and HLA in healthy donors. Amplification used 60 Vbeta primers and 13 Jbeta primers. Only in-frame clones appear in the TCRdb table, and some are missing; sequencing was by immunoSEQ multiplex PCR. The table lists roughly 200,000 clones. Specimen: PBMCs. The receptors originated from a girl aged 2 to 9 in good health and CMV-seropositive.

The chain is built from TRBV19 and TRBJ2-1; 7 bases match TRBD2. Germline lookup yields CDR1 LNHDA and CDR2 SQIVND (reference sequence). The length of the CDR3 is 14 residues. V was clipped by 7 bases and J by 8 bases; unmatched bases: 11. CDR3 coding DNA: TGTGCCAGTACGCAACTTTGGGGAGGGGATGAGCAGTTCTTC. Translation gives CASTQLWGGDEQFF.

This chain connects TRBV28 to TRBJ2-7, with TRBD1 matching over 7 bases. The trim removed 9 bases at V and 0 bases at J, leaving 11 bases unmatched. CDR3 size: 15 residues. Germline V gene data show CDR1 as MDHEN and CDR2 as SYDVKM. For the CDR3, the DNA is TGTGCCAGTCGATTGACAGGGTTGGGCTCCTACGAGCAGTACTTC. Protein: CASRLTGLGSYEQYF. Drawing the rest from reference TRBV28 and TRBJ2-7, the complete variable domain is DVKVTQSSRYLVKRTGEKVFLECVQDMDHENMFWYRQDPGLGLRLIYFSYDVKMKEKGDIPEGYSVSREKKERFSLILESASTNQTSMYLCASRLTGLGSYEQYFGPGTRLTVT.

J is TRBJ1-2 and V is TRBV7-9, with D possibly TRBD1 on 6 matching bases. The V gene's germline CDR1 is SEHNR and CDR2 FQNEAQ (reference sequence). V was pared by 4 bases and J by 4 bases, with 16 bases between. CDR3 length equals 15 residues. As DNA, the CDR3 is TGTGCCAGCAGCTACTCAGGGGAACGGGGCTATGGCTACACCTTC. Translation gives CASSYSGERGYGYTF.

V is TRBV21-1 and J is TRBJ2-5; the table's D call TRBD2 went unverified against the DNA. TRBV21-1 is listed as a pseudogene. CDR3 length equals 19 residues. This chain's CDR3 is CASSKGNIRSRMLQETQYF. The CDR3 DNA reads TGTGCCAGCAGCAAAGGTAATATCCGGAGTCGGATGCTCCAAGAGACCCAGTACTTC.

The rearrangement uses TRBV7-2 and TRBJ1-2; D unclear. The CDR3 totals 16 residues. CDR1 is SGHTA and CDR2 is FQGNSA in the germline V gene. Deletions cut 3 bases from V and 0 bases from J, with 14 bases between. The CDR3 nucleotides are TGTGCCAGCAGCTTCTCTTCGGGGTCCACTAACTATGGCTACACCTTC. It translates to CASSFSSGSTNYGYTF.

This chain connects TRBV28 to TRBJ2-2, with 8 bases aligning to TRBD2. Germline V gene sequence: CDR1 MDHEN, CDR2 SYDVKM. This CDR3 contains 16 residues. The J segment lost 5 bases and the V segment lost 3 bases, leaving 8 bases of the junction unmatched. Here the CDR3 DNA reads TGTGCCAGCAGTTTTAGCGGGACGACGCAGACCGGGGAGCTGTTTTTT. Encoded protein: CASSFSGTTQTGELFF.

The CDR3 DNA sequence: TGTGCCAGCAGCTTAGACGGCAGGAAAGAAGGCTACACCTTC. Amino acid sequence: CASSLDGRKEGYTF. This chain links TRBV7-2 with TRBJ1-2; D remains ambiguous. This CDR3 has 14 residues. V lost 1 base and J lost 8, with 14 bases in between. Germline values: CDR1 SGHTA, CDR2 FQGNSA.

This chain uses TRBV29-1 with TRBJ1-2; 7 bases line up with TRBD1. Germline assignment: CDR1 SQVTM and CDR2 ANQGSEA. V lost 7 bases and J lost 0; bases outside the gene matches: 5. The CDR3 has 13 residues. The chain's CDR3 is CSAQDRTNYGYTF. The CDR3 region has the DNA TGCAGCGCGCAGGACAGGACTAACTATGGCTACACCTTC.

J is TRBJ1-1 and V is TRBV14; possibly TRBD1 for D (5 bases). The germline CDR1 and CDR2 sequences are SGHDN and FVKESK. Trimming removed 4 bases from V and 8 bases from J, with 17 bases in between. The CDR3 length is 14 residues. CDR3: CASSPYLTETEAFF. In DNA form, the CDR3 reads TGTGCCAGCAGCCCCTACCTGACAGAAACAGAAGCTTTCTTT.